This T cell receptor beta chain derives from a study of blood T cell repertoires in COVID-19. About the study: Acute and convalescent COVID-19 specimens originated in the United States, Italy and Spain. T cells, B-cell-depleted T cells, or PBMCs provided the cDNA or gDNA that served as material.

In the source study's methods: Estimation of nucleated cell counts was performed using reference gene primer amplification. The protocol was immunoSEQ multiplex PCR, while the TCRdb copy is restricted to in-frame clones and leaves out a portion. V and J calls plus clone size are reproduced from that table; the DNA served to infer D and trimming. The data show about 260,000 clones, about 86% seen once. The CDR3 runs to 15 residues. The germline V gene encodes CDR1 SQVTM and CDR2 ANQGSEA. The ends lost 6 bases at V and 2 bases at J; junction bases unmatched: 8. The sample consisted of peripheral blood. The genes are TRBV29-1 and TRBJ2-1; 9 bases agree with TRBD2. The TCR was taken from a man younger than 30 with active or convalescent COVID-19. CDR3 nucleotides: TGCAGCGTGGCGAGACTAGCGGACGCCTACAATGAGCAGTTCTTC. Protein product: CSVARLADAYNEQFF.